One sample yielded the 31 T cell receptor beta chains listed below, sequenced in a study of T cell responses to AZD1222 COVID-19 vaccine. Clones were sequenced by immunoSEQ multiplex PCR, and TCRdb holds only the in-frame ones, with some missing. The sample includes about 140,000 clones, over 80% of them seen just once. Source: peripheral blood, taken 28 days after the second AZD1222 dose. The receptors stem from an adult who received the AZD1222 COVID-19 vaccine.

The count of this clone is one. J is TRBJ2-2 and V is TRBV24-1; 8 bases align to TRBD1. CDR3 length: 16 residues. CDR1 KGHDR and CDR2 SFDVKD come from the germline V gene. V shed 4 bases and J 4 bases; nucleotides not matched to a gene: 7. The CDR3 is CATSEEDRGSTGELFF. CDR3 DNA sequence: TGTGCCACCAGTGAAGAAGACAGGGGAAGCACCGGGGAGCTGTTTTTT.

The CDR3 coding sequence is TGTGCCAGTAGTATAGCCCGACAGGGGCAGTATGGCTACACCTTC. Protein: CASSIARQGQYGYTF. The chain links TRBV19 to TRBJ1-2, with 8 positions matching TRBD1. From germline, CDR1 is LNHDA and CDR2 SQIVND (reference sequence). V gave up 1 base and J gave up 5 bases; unmatched junction bases: 6. The CDR3 is 15 amino acids.

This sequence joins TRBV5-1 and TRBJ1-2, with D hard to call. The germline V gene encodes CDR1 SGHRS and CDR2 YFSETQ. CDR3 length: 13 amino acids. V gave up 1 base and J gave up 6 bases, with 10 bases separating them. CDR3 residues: CASSLTLDHGYTF. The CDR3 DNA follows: TGCGCCAGCAGCTTGACTTTAGACCATGGCTACACCTTC.

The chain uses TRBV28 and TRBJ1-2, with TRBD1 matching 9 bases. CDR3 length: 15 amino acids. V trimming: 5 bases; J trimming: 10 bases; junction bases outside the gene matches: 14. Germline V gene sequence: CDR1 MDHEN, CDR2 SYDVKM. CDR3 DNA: TGTGCCAGCAGTAGCGAACCGGGACAGGGCCCAAACTACACCTTC. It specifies CASSSEPGQGPNYTF.

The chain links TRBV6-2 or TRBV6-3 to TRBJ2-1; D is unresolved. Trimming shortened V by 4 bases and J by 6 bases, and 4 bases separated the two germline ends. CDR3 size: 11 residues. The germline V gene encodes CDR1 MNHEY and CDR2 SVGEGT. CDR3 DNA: TGTGCCAGCAGTTTGGGCAATGAGCAGTTCTTC. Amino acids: CASSLGNEQFF.

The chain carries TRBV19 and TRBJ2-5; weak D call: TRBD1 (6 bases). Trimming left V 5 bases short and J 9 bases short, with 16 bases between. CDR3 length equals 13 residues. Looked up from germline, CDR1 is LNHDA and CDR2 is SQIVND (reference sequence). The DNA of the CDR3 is TGTGCCAGTAGTGAGAGGCAGGGGACGTCCCAGTACTTC. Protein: CASSERQGTSQYF.

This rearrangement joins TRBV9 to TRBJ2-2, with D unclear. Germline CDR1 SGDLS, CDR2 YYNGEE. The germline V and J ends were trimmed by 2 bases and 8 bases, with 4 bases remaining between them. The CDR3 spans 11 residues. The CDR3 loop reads CASSVAGELFF. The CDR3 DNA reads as TGTGCCAGCAGCGTGGCAGGGGAGCTGTTTTTT.

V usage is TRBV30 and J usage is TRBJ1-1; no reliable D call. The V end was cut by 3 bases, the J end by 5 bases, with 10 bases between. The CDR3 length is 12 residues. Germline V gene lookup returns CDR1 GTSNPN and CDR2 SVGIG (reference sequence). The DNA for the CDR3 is TGTGCCTGGAGGGGTGGGGAAACTGAAGCTTTCTTT. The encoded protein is CAWRGGETEAFF.

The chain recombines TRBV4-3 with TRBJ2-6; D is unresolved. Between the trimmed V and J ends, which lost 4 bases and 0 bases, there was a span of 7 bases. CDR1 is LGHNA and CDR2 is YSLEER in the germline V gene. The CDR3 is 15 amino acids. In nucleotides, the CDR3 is TGCGCCAGCAGCCCCGTCGACTCTGGGGCCAACGTCCTGACTTTC. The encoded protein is CASSPVDSGANVLTF.

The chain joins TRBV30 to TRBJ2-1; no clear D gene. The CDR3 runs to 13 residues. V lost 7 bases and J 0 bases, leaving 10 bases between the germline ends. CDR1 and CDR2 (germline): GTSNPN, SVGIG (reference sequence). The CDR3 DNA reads TGTGCCTTCAGTCTTAGCTCCTACAATGAGCAGTTCTTC. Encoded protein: CAFSLSSYNEQFF.

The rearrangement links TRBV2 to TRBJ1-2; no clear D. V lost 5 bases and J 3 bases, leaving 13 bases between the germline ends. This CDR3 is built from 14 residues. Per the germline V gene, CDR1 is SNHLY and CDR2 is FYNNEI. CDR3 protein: CASSFVRVHYGYTF. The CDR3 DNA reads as TGTGCCAGCAGTTTCGTACGGGTACACTATGGCTACACCTTC.

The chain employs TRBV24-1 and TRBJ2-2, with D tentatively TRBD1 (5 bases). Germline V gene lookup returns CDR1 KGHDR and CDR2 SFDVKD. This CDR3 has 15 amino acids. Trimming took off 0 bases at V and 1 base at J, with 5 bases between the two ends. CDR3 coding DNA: TGTGCCACCAGTGATTTGGACAGGAACACCGGGGAGCTGTTTTTT. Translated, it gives CATSDLDRNTGELFF.

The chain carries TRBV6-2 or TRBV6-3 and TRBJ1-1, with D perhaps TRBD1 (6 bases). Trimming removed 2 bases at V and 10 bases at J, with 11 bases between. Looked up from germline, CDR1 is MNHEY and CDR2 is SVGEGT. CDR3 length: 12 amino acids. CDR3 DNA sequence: TGTGCCAGCAGTTACAATTCAGGGGCAGCTTTCTTT. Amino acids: CASSYNSGAAFF.

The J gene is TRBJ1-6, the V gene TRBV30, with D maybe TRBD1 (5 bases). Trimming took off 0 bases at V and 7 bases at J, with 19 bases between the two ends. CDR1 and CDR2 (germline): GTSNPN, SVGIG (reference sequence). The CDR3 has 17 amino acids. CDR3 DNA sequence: TGTGCCTGGAGTGTACGGGGTCTACCCGGGGGGAATTCACCCCTCCACTTT. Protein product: CAWSVRGLPGGNSPLHF.

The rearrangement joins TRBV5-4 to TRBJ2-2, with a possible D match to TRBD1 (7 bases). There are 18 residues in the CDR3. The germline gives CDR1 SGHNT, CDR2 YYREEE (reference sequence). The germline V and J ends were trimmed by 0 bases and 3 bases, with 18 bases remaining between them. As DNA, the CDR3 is TGTGCCAGCAGCTTGGGTCTACAGGGGAGGTGGGACACCGGGGAGCTGTTTTTT. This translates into CASSLGLQGRWDTGELFF. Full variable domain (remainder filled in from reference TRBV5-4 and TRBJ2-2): ETGVTQSPTHLIKTRGQQVTLRCSSQSGHNTVSWYQQALGQGPQFIFQYYREEENGRGNFPPRFSGLQFPNYSSELNVNALELDDSALYLCASSLGLQGRWDTGELFFGEGSRLTVL.

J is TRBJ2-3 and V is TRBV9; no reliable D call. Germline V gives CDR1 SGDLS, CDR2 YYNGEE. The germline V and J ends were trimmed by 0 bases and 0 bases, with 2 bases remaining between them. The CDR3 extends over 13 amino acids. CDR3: CASSVGSTDTQYF. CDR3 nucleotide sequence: TGTGCCAGCAGCGTAGGCAGCACAGATACGCAGTATTTT. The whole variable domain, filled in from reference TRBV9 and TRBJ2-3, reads DSGVTQTPKHLITATGQRVTLRCSPRSGDLSVYWYQQSLDQGLQFLIQYYNGEERAKGNILERFSAQQFPDLHSELNLSSLELGDSALYFCASSVGSTDTQYFGPGTRLTVL.

CDR3 DNA sequence: TGTGCCAGCAGCTTGACAGGGGAGAAGGGGGATCAGCCCCAGCATTTT. This codes for CASSLTGEKGDQPQHF. V usage is TRBV4-2 and J usage is TRBJ1-5; TRBD1 agrees at 8 bases. The germline V gene encodes CDR1 LGHNA and CDR2 YNFKEQ. The CDR3 is made up of 16 amino acids. V was clipped by 5 bases and J by 5 bases; unmatched bases: 11.

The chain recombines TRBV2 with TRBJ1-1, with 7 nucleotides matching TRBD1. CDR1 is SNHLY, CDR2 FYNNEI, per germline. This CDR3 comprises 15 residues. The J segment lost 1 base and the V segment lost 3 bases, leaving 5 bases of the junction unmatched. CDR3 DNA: TGTGCCAGCAGTGATTTTGGGACAGAGAACACTGAAGCTTTCTTT. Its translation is CASSDFGTENTEAFF. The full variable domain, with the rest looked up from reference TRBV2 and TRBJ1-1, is EPEVTQTPSHQVTQMGQEVILRCVPISNHLYFYWYRQILGQKVEFLVSFYNNEISEKSEIFDDQFSVERPDGSNFTLKIRSTKLEDSAMYFCASSDFGTENTEAFFGQGTRLTVV.

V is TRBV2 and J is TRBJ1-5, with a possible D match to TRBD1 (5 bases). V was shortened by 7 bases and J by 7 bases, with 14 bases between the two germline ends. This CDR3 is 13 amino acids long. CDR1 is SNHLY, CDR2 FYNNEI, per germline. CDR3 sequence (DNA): TGTGCCAGCACAGGATGGGAGGGGCAGCCCCAGCATTTT. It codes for CASTGWEGQPQHF.

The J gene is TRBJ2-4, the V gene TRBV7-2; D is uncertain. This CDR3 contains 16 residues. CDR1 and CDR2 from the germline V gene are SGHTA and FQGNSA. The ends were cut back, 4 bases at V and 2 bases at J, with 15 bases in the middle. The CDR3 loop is CASSSPSPASKNIQYF. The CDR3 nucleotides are TGTGCCAGCAGCTCCCCCTCCCCAGCCTCCAAAAACATTCAGTACTTC.

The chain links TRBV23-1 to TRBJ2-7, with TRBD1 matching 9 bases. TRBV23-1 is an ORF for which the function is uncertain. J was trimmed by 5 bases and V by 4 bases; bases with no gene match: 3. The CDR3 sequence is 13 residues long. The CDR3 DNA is TGCGCCAGCAGTCTACAGGGGGCTGACGAGCAGTACTTC. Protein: CASSLQGADEQYF.

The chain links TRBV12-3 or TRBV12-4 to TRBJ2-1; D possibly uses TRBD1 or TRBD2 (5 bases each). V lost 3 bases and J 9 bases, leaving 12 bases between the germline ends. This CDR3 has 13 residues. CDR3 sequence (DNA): TGTGCCAGCAGTTTTGAGGGGCGAAGTGAGCAGTTCTTC. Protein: CASSFEGRSEQFF.

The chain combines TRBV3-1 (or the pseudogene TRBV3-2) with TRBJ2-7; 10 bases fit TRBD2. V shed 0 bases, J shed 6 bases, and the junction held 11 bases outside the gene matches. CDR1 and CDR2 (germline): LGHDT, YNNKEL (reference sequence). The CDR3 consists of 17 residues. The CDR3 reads CASSQEGSGRAFSEQYF. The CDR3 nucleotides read TGTGCCAGCAGCCAAGAGGGAAGCGGGAGGGCCTTCTCCGAGCAGTACTTC.

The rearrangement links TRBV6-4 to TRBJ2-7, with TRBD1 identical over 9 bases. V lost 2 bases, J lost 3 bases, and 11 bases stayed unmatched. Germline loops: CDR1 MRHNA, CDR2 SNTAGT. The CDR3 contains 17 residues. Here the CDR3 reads CASSDGKGQGKLYEQYF. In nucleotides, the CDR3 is TGTGCCAGCAGTGACGGCAAGGGACAGGGCAAACTCTACGAGCAGTACTTC.

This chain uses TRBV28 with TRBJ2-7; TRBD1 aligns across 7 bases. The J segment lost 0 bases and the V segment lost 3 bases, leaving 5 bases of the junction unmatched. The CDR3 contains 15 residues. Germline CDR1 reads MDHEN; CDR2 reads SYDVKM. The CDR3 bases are TGTGCCAGCAGTTTGGCGACAGGGCCCTCCTACGAGCAGTACTTC. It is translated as CASSLATGPSYEQYF.

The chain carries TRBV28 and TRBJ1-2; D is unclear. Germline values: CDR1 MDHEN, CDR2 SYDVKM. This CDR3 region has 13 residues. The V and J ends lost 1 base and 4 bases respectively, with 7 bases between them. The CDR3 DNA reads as TGTGCCAGCAGTTTATCTGGGGTCTATGGCTACACCTTC. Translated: CASSLSGVYGYTF.

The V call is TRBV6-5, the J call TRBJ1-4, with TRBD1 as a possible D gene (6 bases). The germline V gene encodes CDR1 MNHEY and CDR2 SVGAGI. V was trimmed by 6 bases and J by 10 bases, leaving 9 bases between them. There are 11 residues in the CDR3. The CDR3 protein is CASSLGGKLFF. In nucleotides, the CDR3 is TGTGCCAGCAGCCTAGGGGGAAAACTGTTTTTT.

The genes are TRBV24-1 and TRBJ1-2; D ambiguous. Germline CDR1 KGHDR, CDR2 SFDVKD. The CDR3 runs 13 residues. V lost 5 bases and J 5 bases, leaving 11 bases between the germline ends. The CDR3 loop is CATSAHNDYGYTF. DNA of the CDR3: TGTGCCACCAGTGCCCACAACGATTATGGCTACACCTTC.

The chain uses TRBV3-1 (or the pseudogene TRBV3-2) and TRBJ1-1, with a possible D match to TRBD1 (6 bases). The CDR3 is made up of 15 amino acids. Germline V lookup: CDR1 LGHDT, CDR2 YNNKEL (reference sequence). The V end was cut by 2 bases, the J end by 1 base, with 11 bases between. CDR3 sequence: CASSQYRDRNTEAFF. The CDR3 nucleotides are TGTGCCAGCAGCCAATACAGGGACCGGAACACTGAAGCTTTCTTT.

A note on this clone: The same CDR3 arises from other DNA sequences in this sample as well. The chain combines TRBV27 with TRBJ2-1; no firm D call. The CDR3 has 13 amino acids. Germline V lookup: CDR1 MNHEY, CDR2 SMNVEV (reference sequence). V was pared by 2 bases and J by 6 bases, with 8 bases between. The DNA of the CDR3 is TGTGCCAGCAGTTTAGGGCAGGTCAATGAGCAGTTCTTC. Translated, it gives CASSLGQVNEQFF.

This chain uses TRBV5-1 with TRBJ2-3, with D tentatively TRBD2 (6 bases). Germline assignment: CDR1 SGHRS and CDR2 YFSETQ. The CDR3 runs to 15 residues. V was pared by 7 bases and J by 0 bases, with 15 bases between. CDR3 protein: CASQPTSGSTDTQYF. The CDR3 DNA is TGCGCCAGCCAACCGACCAGCGGGAGCACAGATACGCAGTATTTT.